This record concerns one T cell receptor (beta chain) sequence. Its antigen is unidentified. The data were taken from a study of cytomegalovirus exposure and HLA in healthy donors. Study as a whole: In a later analysis, the roughly 120 validation repertoires were reported to have used the same platform as the 550 to 850 first-cohort repertoires.

Clones were sequenced by immunoSEQ multiplex PCR, and TCRdb holds only the in-frame ones, with some missing. Of over 200,000 clones in the sample, almost 90% were seen once. The germline V gene has CDR1 SGHAT and CDR2 FQNNGV. CDR3 length: 15 residues. Trimming stripped 7 bases from V and 6 bases from J, with 21 bases between. Study-level points and caveats: The study labeled 150 or so TCR beta chains cytomegalovirus-associated. According to a subsequent analysis, TCR clusters identified in the first cohort showed a tendency to co-occur across the approximately 120 validation repertoires.

This chain joins TRBV11-2 and TRBJ1-2; D may be TRBD1 (6 bases). This TCR was recovered from a woman under 30 in good health and CMV-seronegative. The sample consisted of PBMCs. This chain's CDR3 is CASNLPGRKGDGYTF. CDR3 coding DNA: TGTGCCAGCAACCTGCCGGGACGAAAGGGGGATGGCTACACCTTC.